Given below is one T cell receptor (beta chain) in context. The germline CDR1 and CDR2 sequences are SGHKS and YYEKEE (reference sequence). J was trimmed by 3 bases and V by 0 bases; bases with no gene match: 4. The CDR3 sequence is 16 residues long. Sequencing used immunoSEQ multiplex PCR; TCRdb keeps in-frame clones, though not all of them. The sample includes under 250,000 clones, 83% of them seen just once. This sample was taken from a study of blood T cell repertoires in COVID-19. The V and J genes are TRBV5-5 and TRBJ2-1; 9 bases align to TRBD2. Sequencing was performed on peripheral blood. The sequence came from a middle-aged woman with active or convalescent COVID-19. The CDR3 loop reads CASSLGTSGFYNEQFF. The CDR3 DNA reads as TGTGCCAGCAGCTTGGGAACTAGCGGGTTCTACAATGAGCAGTTCTTC.